What follows are 27 T cell receptor beta chains derived from one specimen sequenced in a study of Graves' ophthalmopathy and Graves' hyperthyroidism. TCR beta CDR3 amplification used RNA transcripts. Second-round multiplex PCR came after first-round RT-PCR with HTBI primers. TCRdb re-derived calls from the multiplex PCR reads in MiXCR, one entry per CDR3 protein. The sample yields fewer than 400,000 distinct CDR3 sequences, 15% to 20% seen once. Source material: peripheral blood. Receptors were obtained from a woman in her late teens or twenties with Graves' ophthalmopathy.

Written as DNA, the CDR3 is TGTGCCAGCAGTTTGGGTCCTCGGAGTTCACCCCTCCACTTT. Residues: CASSLGPRSSPLHF. This chain connects TRBV6-2 or TRBV6-3 to TRBJ1-6; D not resolved. This CDR3 contains 14 residues. CDR1 and CDR2 from the germline V gene are MNHEY and SVGEGT. V shed 4 bases and J shed 9 bases, with 13 bases lying between them.

The genes are TRBV6-2 or TRBV6-3 and TRBJ2-7; 8 nucleotides align to TRBD2. With 4 bases clipped from V and 5 bases from J, the junction kept 7 bases outside the gene matches. The CDR3 contains 14 residues. CDR1 MNHEY and CDR2 SVGEGT come from the germline V gene. The CDR3 DNA follows: TGTGCCAGCAGTTGGGGACTAGAAATGAACGAGCAGTACTTC. It translates to CASSWGLEMNEQYF.

The V gene is TRBV6-2 or TRBV6-3, the J gene TRBJ2-2; either TRBD1 or TRBD2 may fit D (6 bases each). In germline, CDR1 is MNHEY, CDR2 SVGEGT. V was trimmed by 5 bases and J by 8 bases, leaving 27 bases between them. The CDR3 length is 18 residues. In DNA form, the CDR3 reads TGTGCCAGCAGTCCAGAGGCTCCGGGGGCTTTATTTTCGGGGGAGCTGTTTTTT. Amino acids: CASSPEAPGALFSGELFF.

This clonotype was observed at least ten times. This rearrangement joins TRBV10-3 to TRBJ2-7, with TRBD2 matching over 9 bases. V dropped 3 bases and J dropped 3; count of bases not matched to a gene: 6. The germline V gene encodes CDR1 ENHRY and CDR2 SYGVKD. CDR3 length: 15 amino acids. CDR3 region: CAISEPASGNYEQYF. Written as DNA, the CDR3 is TGTGCCATCAGTGAACCGGCTAGCGGGAACTACGAGCAGTACTTC.

This clonotype was picked up many times. The chain is built from TRBV7-2 and TRBJ1-5, with 11 bases matching TRBD1. Germline-derived CDR1 and CDR2 are SGHTA and FQGNSA. This CDR3 is 15 amino acids long. The V gene end was trimmed by 5 bases and the J gene end by 5 bases; junction bases not matched to a gene: 5. This chain's CDR3 is CASSQRTGGYQPQHF. The CDR3 DNA follows: TGTGCCAGCAGCCAACGGACAGGGGGCTATCAGCCCCAGCATTTT.

The chain links TRBV12-3 or TRBV12-4 to TRBJ1-2; possible D gene TRBD1, 5 bases. This CDR3 spans 14 amino acids. V was shortened by 6 bases and J by 7 bases, with 18 bases between the two germline ends. DNA of the CDR3: TGTGCCAGCAGCCAACAGGCATTAACTCCTGGCTACACCTTC. It is translated as CASSQQALTPGYTF.

Points on this clonotype: A much larger clone lies a single base off, so this may be a read error. The gene calls are TRBV5-1 and TRBJ2-5; D unresolved. The V end lost 4 bases, the J end lost 5 bases, and 12 bases lay between the germline ends. The germline V gene has CDR1 SGHRS and CDR2 YFSETQ. This CDR3 has 13 residues. CDR3 amino acids: CASSGPSLETQYF. The CDR3 DNA is TGCGCCAGCAGCGGGCCAAGCCTGGAGACCCAGTACTTC.

The chain links TRBV7-9 to TRBJ2-7; D is unresolved. The germline V and J ends were trimmed by 5 bases and 0 bases, with 11 bases remaining between them. Looked up from germline, CDR1 is SEHNR and CDR2 is FQNEAQ (reference sequence). The CDR3 is 14 amino acids. This CDR3 is CASSALVHSYEQYF. In DNA, the CDR3 is TGTGCCAGCAGCGCTTTGGTACACTCCTACGAGCAGTACTTC.

This clonotype was detected ten times or more. V usage is TRBV6-6 and J usage is TRBJ1-1; TRBD1 might be the D (6 bases). This CDR3 is built from 20 residues. CDR1 MNHNY and CDR2 SVGAGI come from the germline V gene (reference sequence). V gave up 2 bases and J gave up 0 bases, with 25 bases separating them. This CDR3 is CASSYADEGGWYAMNTEAFF. The CDR3 DNA reads TGTGCCAGCAGTTACGCCGATGAAGGGGGGTGGTATGCCATGAACACTGAAGCTTTCTTT.

This clonotype was detected many times. The gene calls are TRBV6-5 and TRBJ2-7, with 8 bases fitting TRBD1. Germline-derived CDR1 and CDR2 are MNHEY and SVGAGI. The CDR3 covers 15 residues. J lost 3 bases, V lost 7 bases, and 11 bases had no gene match. The CDR3 DNA sequence: TGTGCCAGCACCCCCGGGGGACAGGCGCACTACGAGCAGTACTTC. It specifies CASTPGGQAHYEQYF.

This clonotype was seen only a few times. The chain joins TRBV6-2 or TRBV6-3 to TRBJ2-7; tentatively, D is TRBD1 (6 bases). Trimming took 10 bases from V and 1 from J, leaving 20 bases between them. Per the germline V gene, CDR1 is MNHEY and CDR2 is SVGEGT. The CDR3 has 15 residues. CDR3 coding DNA: TGTGCCACCGCAACTACAGGGATGGGGTCCTACGAGCAGTACTTC. Protein sequence: CATATTGMGSYEQYF.

This clonotype has a count of ten or more. The gene calls are TRBV3-1 and TRBJ1-5, with a possible D match to TRBD1 (5 bases). CDR1 and CDR2 from the germline V gene are LGHDT and YNNKEL (reference sequence). V was shortened by 1 base and J by 4 bases, with 8 bases between the two germline ends. The CDR3 spans 14 residues. CDR3 in DNA: TGTGCCAGCAGCCAAGCGGACATTAATCAGCCCCAGCATTTT. Translation: CASSQADINQPQHF.

This clonotype occurred a few times. No conserved phenylalanine or tryptophan is present at the end of the CDR3, so a read error is the likely explanation. The chain carries TRBV30 and TRBJ1-5; 8 bases are shared with TRBD1. The germline CDR1 and CDR2 sequences are GTSNPN and SVGIG (reference sequence). The V segment lost 1 base and the J segment 7 bases; nucleotides outside the gene matches: 12. This CDR3 spans 16 amino acids. CDR3 nucleotides: TGTGCCTGGAGTGGGGCAGGGGGCGGGCCAGAACAGCCCCAGCATCTT. Translating gives CAWSGAGGGPEQPQHL.

There are many counts of this clonotype. This sequence joins TRBV29-1 and TRBJ1-2, with D possibly being TRBD1 (6 bases). The ends were cut back, 1 base at V and 2 bases at J, with 11 bases in the middle. The CDR3 has 14 amino acids. Germline loops: CDR1 SQVTM, CDR2 ANQGSEA. The CDR3 DNA follows: TGCAGCGTTGAAGGTCAGGGGCGAAACTATGGCTACACCTTC. Translating gives CSVEGQGRNYGYTF.

V gene TRBV6-5 combines with J gene TRBJ1-2; D is ambiguous. Germline CDR1 reads MNHEY; CDR2 reads SVGAGI. The CDR3 totals 15 residues. Trimming removed 2 bases from V and 2 bases from J, with 12 bases in between. The CDR3 is CASSYVQAHNYGYTF. The CDR3 DNA sequence: TGTGCCAGCAGTTACGTGCAGGCGCACAACTATGGCTACACCTTC.

At least ten counts were recorded for this clonotype. The V call is TRBV29-1, the J call TRBJ1-2, with D unresolved. Trimming stripped 3 bases from V and 10 bases from J, with 15 bases between. This CDR3 is 12 amino acids long. The germline CDR1 and CDR2 sequences are SQVTM and ANQGSEA. This chain's CDR3 is CSVDRAAAVYTF. The DNA for the CDR3 is TGCAGCGTTGATCGGGCGGCCGCTGTCTACACCTTC.

This clonotype has at least ten counts. The chain employs TRBV29-1 and TRBJ2-3; TRBD1 matches at 9 bases. CDR1 and CDR2 from the germline V gene are SQVTM and ANQGSEA. V lost 5 bases to trimming and J lost 0 bases; unmatched junction nucleotides: 3. This CDR3 contains 14 residues. CDR3 loop: CSVPGTGSTDTQYF. The CDR3, as DNA: TGCAGCGTTCCCGGGACAGGGAGCACAGATACGCAGTATTTT.

This chain connects TRBV19 to TRBJ2-2, with 7 bases aligning to TRBD2. Germline V CDR1 and CDR2: LNHDA, SQIVND (reference sequence). This CDR3 is 15 amino acids long. J gave up 3 bases and V 5 bases, and 6 bases lay outside the gene matches. DNA of the CDR3: TGTGCCAGTAGTGAGGGACTATACTACACCGGGGAGCTGTTTTTT. This encodes CASSEGLYYTGELFF.

This clonotype has at least ten counts. An end of the junction does not agree with germline; a read error may underlie this. This chain joins TRBV6-2 or TRBV6-3 and TRBJ1-2, with D maybe TRBD1 (5 bases). This CDR3 has 13 residues. Per germline, CDR1 MNHEY and CDR2 SVGEGT. CDR3 amino acids: CVSSYSAGGGYTF. The CDR3 nucleotides are TGTGTCAGCAGTTACTCGGCCGGGGGAGGCTACACCTTC.

The chain employs TRBV6-1 and TRBJ1-1; 7 nucleotides agree with TRBD1. Germline values: CDR1 MNHNS, CDR2 SASEGT. CDR3 length: 15 amino acids. The ends lost 6 bases at V and 1 base at J; junction bases unmatched: 8. The CDR3 loop is CASRTYRGKNTEAFF. CDR3 bases: TGTGCCAGCAGGACCTACAGGGGAAAGAACACTGAAGCTTTCTTT.

This clonotype was observed many times. J is TRBJ2-6 and V is TRBV12-3 or TRBV12-4; D not resolved. Trimming left V 6 bases short and J 2 bases short, with 11 bases between. The CDR3 length is 15 residues. The CDR3: CASSPSPPGANVLTF. CDR3 in DNA: TGTGCCAGCAGCCCATCCCCCCCTGGGGCCAACGTCCTGACTTTC.

This clonotype has a count of ten or more. The CDR3 nucleotides are TGCAGCGTTGAGGGTACCGACAGCTGGGGGAACACTGAAGCTTTCTTT. It is translated as CSVEGTDSWGNTEAFF. The V and J genes are TRBV29-1 and TRBJ1-1; possibly TRBD1 for D (5 bases). The CDR3 extends over 16 amino acids. The germline V and J ends were trimmed by 3 bases and 1 base, with 18 bases remaining between them. CDR1 SQVTM and CDR2 ANQGSEA come from the germline V gene.

The rearrangement links TRBV24-1 to TRBJ1-1; the D gene is possibly TRBD1 (5 bases). There are 15 residues in the CDR3. With 9 bases removed from V and 6 bases from J, the gap between germline ends came to 22 bases. Germline values: CDR1 KGHDR, CDR2 SFDVKD. CDR3 sequence: CATAMGGQGIAEAFF. CDR3 coding DNA: TGTGCCACCGCCATGGGAGGCCAGGGTATAGCTGAAGCTTTCTTT.

This clonotype was seen at least ten times. V gene TRBV7-2 combines with J gene TRBJ2-2; D is unresolved. V lost 3 bases and J lost 7, with 6 bases in between. CDR1 and CDR2 (germline): SGHTA, FQGNSA. The CDR3 consists of 12 residues. The CDR3: CASSFKNGELFF. The CDR3 bases are TGTGCCAGCAGCTTTAAAAACGGGGAGCTGTTTTTT. Combining the CDR3 with reference TRBV7-2 and TRBJ2-2 gives the whole variable domain GAGVSQSPSNKVTEKGKDVELRCDPISGHTALYWYRQSLGQGLEFLIYFQGNSAPDKSGLPSDRFSAERTGGSVSTLTIQRTQQEDSAVYLCASSFKNGELFFGEGSRLTVL.

There are many counts of this clonotype. This chain uses TRBV19 with TRBJ2-7; D call uncertain. The CDR3 runs to 11 residues. Germline values: CDR1 LNHDA, CDR2 SQIVND (reference sequence). The CDR3 here is CTDVGSYEQYF. DNA of the CDR3: TGTACGGACGTCGGATCCTACGAGCAGTACTTC.

This clonotype was seen at least ten times. The chain has TRBV2 and TRBJ2-5, with D unresolved. CDR1 is SNHLY, CDR2 FYNNEI, per germline. V lost 4 bases and J lost 5, with 11 bases in between. This CDR3 contains 13 residues. The DNA of the CDR3 is TGTGCCAGCAGTGTGTTGTCAATGGAGACCCAGTACTTC. The encoded protein is CASSVLSMETQYF.

There are many counts of this clonotype. The chain has TRBV4-3 and TRBJ2-5, with no clear D. The V gene lost 0 bases and the J gene lost 4 bases, with 15 bases spanning the gap. The CDR3 spans 16 residues. From germline, CDR1 is LGHNA and CDR2 YSLEER. This CDR3 is CASSQEWAEIGETQYF. The CDR3 coding sequence is TGCGCCAGCAGCCAAGAATGGGCAGAGATCGGAGAGACCCAGTACTTC.